This TCR beta chain stems from a study of PD-1 blockade in classical Hodgkin lymphoma. The study, taken as a whole, reports: Compared with baseline, CD4+ but not CD8+ TCR diversity had risen significantly by C4D1.

For this clone: Its matching antigen is unknown.

Sequencing used immunoSEQ multiplex PCR; TCRdb keeps in-frame clones, though not all of them. The data contain about 61,000 clones, about 90% of them singletons. Time point here: cycle 4 day 1 (C4D1), after about 6 weeks of nivolumab. Each patient relapsed following autologous stem cell transplantation, and prior brentuximab vedotin exposure differed. With 4 bases clipped from V and 8 bases from J, the junction kept 7 bases outside the gene matches. This CDR3 has 13 amino acids. CDR1 is SGHRS, CDR2 YFSETQ, per germline. The sample in question was peripheral blood mononuclear cells (PBMCs), obtained before the fourth cycle of nivolumab. This sequence originates from a human donor with classical Hodgkin lymphoma. The gene calls are TRBV5-1 and TRBJ1-2, with 8 bases matching TRBD1. In DNA form, the CDR3 reads TGCGCCAGCAGCCCCCGGGACAGGAGAGGCTACACCTTC. Protein product: CASSPRDRRGYTF.